The T cell receptor (beta chain) described here comes from a study of blood T cell repertoires in COVID-19. Study overall: Samples taken during acute and convalescent COVID-19 were collected in the United States, Italy and Spain. Nucleic acid was either cDNA or gDNA, and it came from T cells, B-cell-depleted T cells, or PBMCs.

Seattle's enrolled individuals joined amid active infection and were then monitored longitudinally. This clone appeared a single time. Under the authors' procedure: Nucleated cell number was recorded as an estimate derived from reference gene primer amplification. TCRdb's copy holds only in-frame clones and misses some; the assay was immunoSEQ multiplex PCR. The V and J calls and clone size come from that table; D and trimming were worked out from the DNA. The sample has around 160,000 clones, approximately 92% seen once; the top ten hold around an eighth. V was pared by 1 base and J by 5 bases, with 3 bases of the junction left unmatched. Germline CDR1 and CDR2: MNHEY and SMNVEV (reference sequence). This CDR3 has 14 amino acids.

The material sequenced was peripheral blood. The rearrangement links TRBV27 to TRBJ2-7; 9 bases agree with TRBD1. The receptor's source is a man between 18 and 35 years old with COVID-19, enrolled during active disease. Here the CDR3 reads CASSLYRGPHEQYF. CDR3 DNA sequence: TGTGCCAGCAGTTTATACAGGGGGCCCCACGAGCAGTACTTC.